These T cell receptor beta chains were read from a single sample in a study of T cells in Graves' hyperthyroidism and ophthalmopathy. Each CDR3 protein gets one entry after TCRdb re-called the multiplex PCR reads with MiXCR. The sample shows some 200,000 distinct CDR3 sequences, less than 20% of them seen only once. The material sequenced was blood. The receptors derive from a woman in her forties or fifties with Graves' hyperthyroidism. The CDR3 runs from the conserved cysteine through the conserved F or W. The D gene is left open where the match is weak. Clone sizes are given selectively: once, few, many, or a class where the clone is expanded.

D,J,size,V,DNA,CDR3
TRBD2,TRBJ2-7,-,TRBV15,TGTGCCACCAGCAGAGATGTCGGGACTAGCGGGAGTCTTGTGCAGTACTTC,CATSRDVGTSGSLVQYF
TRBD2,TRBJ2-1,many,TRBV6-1,TGTGCCAGCAGTGAGTGGGGGGGAAGGTCCAATGAGCAGTTCTTC,CASSEWGGRSNEQFF
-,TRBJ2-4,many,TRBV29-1,TGCAGCGTTGTTTACAGTCGAACGGCCAAAAACATTCAGTACTTC,CSVVYSRTAKNIQYF
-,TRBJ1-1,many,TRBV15,TGTGCCACCAGCAGAGAAGACGTGAACACTGAAGCTTTCTTT,CATSREDVNTEAFF
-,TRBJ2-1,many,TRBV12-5,TGTGCTAGTGCCCCCCGGGAGTACAATGAGCAGTTCTTC,CASAPREYNEQFF
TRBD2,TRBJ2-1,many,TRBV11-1,TGTGCCAGCAGGTCCGGGACTAGCGGGAGGTATGAGCAGTTCTTC,CASRSGTSGRYEQFF
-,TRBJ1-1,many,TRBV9,TGTGCCAGCAGCGTAGGACCTAACACTGAAGCTTTCTTT,CASSVGPNTEAFF
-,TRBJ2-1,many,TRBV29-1,TGCAGCGCTTCCCAGGGAGGCAATGAGCAGTTCTTC,CSASQGGNEQFF
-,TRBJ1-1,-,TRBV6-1,TGTGCCAGCAGGGAGTCGACGGGGCAGGCTTTCTTT,CASRESTGQAFF
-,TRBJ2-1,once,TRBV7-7,TGTGCTAGCAGCTTAGGGGTCCTTCCCTCGGACGATGAGCAGTTCTTC,CASSLGVLPSDDEQFF
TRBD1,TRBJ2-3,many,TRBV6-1,TGTGCCAGCAGCCCAGGGACAGGGTACACAGATACGCAGTATTTT,CASSPGTGYTDTQYF
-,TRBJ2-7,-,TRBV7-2,TGTGCCAGCAGCTTACGGGACCCCAGCTACGAGCAGTACTTC,CASSLRDPSYEQYF
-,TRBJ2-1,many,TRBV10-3,TGTGCCATCACCTTCTCGGACATCTACAATGAGCAGTTCTTC,CAITFSDIYNEQFF
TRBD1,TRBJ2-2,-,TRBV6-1,TGTGCCAGCAGTGAAGCGATGGACAGGCCAACCGGGGAGCTGTTTTTT,CASSEAMDRPTGELFF
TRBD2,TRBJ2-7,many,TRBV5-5,TGTGCCAGCAGCTTGGCAGCGGGAGGGCCCTACGAGCAGTACTTC,CASSLAAGGPYEQYF
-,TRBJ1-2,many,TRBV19,TGTGCCAGTACCACGAGGGGGGCAGAGGGCTACACCTTC,CASTTRGAEGYTF
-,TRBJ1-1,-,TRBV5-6,TGTGCCAGCAGTTCGGACTGGAACCTTGGAGACAGTTGGACTGAAGCTTTCTTT,CASSSDWNLGDSWTEAFF
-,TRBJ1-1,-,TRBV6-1,TGTGCCAGCACCAGCCTGAACACTGAAGCTTTCTTT,CASTSLNTEAFF
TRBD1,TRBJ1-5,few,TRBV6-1,TGTGCCAGCAGCGCCGGACAGGGTGTCAGTCAGCCCCAGCATTTT,CASSAGQGVSQPQHF
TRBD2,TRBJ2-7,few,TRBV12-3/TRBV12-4,TGTGCCAGCAGATTTGGCCCCGGGACTAGCGGGAGGGCCCATCTGTTTGGCGAGCAGTACTTC,CASRFGPGTSGRAHLFGEQYF
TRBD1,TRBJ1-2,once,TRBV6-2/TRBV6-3,TGTGCCAGCAGTCCGACAGGGGGCTGGGTTGGATATGGCTACACCTTC,CASSPTGGWVGYGYTF